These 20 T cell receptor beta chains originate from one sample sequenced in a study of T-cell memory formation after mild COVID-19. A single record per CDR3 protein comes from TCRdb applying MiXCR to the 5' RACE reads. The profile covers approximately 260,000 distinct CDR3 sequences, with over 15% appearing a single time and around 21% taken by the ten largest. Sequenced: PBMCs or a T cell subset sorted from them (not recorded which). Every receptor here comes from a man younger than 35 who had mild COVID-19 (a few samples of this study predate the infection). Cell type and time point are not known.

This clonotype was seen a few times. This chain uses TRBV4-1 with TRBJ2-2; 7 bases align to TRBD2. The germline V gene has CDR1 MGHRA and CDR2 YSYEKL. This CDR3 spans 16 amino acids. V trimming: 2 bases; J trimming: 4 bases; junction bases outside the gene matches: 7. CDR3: CASSQFMRGGTGELFF. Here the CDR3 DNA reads TGCGCCAGCAGCCAATTTATGCGCGGGGGCACCGGGGAGCTGTTTTTT.

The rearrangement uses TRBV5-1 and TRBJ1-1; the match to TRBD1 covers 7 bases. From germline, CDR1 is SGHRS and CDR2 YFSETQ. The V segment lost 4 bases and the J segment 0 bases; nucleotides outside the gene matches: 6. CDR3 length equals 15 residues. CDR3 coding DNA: TGCGCCAGCAGCCTTGTGACAGGGCTGAACACTGAAGCTTTCTTT. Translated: CASSLVTGLNTEAFF.

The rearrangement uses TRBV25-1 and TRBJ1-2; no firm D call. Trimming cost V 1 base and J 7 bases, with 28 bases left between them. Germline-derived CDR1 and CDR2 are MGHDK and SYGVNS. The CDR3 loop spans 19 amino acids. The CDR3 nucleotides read TGTGCCAGCAGTGAATCCCCTCGTTCTCTGGACCTTCCGTTCGGTGGCTACACCTTC. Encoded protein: CASSESPRSLDLPFGGYTF.

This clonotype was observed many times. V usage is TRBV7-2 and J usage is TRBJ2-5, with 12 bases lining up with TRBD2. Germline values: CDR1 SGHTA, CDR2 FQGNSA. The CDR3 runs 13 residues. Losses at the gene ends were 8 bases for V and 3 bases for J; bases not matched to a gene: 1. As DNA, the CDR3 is TGTGCCAGCCCTAGCGGGAGGGAAGAGACCCAGTACTTC. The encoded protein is CASPSGREETQYF.

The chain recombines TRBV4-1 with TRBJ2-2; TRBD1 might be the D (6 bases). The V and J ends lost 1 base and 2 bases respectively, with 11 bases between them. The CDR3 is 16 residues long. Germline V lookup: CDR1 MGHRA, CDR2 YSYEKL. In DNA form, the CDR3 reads TGCGCCAGCAGCCAAGTCAGGGGCGAAAACACCGGGGAGCTGTTTTTT. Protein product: CASSQVRGENTGELFF.

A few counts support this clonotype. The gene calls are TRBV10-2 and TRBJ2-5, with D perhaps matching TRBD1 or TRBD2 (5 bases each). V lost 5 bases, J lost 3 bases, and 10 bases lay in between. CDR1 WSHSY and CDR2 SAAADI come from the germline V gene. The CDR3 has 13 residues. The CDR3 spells CASSSVGEETQYF. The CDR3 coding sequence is TGCGCCAGCAGTTCAGTGGGGGAAGAGACCCAGTACTTC.

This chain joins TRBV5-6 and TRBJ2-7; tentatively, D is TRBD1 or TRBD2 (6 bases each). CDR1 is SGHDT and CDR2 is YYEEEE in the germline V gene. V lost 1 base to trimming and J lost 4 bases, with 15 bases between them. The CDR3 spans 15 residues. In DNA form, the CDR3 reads TGTGCCAGCAGCTTGCGGGGGCGAGATCGATACGAGCAGTACGTC. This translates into CASSLRGRDRYEQYV.

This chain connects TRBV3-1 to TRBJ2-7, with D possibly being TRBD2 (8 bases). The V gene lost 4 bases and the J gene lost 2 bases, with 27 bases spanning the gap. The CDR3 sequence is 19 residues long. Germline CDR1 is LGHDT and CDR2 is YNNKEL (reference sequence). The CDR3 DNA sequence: TGTGCCAGCAGCCCCGGCCTGGGACTAGAGGGGGCAACAGCCTACGAGCAGTACGTC. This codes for CASSPGLGLEGATAYEQYV.

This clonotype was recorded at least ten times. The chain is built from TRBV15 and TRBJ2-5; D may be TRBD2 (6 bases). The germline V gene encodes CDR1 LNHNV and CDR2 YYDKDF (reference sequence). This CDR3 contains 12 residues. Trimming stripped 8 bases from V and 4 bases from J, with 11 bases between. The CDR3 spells CATAEGGETQYF. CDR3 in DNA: TGTGCCACCGCGGAGGGAGGAGAGACCCAGTACTTC.

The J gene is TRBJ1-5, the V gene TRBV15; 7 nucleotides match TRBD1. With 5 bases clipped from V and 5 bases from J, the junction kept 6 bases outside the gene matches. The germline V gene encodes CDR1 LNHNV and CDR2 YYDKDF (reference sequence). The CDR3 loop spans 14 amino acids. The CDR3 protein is CATSLDRVHQPQHF. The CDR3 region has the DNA TGTGCCACCAGCTTAGACAGGGTGCATCAGCCCCAGCATTTT.

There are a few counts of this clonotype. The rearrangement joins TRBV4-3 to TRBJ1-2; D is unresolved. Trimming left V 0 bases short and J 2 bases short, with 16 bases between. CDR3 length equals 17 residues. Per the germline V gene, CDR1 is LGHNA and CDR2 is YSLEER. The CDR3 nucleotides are TGCGCCAGCAGCCAAGATAAGTGGTCTCAGCCCAACTATGGCTACACCTTC. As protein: CASSQDKWSQPNYGYTF.

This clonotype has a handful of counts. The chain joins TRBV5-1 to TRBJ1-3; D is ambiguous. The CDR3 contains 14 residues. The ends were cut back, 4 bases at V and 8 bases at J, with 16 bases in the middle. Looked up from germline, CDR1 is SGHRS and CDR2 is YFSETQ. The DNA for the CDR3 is TGCGCCAGCAGCCTGGGTCGAAAGGGAGACACCATATATTTT. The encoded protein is CASSLGRKGDTIYF.

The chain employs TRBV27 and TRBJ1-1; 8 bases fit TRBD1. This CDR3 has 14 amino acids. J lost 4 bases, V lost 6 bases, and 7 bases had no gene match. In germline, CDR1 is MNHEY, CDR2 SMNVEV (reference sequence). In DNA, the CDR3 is TGTGCCAGCAGCTTACAGGGGGGGGGCACTGAAGCTTTCTTT. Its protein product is CASSLQGGGTEAFF.

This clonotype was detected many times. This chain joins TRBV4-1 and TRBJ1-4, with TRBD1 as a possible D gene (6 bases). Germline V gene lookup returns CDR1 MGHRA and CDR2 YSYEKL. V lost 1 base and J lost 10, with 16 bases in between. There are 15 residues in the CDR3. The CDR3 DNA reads TGCGCCAGCAGCCAAGGTGCAGGGGTTACGGGAAAACTGTTTTTT. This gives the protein CASSQGAGVTGKLFF.

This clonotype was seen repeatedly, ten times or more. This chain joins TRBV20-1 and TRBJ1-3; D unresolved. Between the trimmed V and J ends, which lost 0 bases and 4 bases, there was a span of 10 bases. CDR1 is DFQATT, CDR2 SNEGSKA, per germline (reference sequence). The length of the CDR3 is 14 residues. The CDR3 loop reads CSARERASGNTIYF. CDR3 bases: TGCAGTGCTAGAGAAAGGGCGTCCGGAAACACCATATATTTT.

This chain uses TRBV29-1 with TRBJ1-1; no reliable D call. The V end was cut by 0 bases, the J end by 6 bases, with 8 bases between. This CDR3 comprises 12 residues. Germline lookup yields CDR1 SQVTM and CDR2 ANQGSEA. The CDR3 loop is CSVEDGGAEAFF. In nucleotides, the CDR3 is TGCAGCGTTGAAGACGGTGGGGCTGAAGCTTTCTTT. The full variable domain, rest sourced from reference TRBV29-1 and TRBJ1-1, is SAVISQKPSRDICQRGTSLTIQCQVDSQVTMMFWYRQQPGQSLTLIATANQGSEATYESGFVIDKFPISRPNLTFSTLTVSNMSPEDSSIYLCSVEDGGAEAFFGQGTRLTVV.

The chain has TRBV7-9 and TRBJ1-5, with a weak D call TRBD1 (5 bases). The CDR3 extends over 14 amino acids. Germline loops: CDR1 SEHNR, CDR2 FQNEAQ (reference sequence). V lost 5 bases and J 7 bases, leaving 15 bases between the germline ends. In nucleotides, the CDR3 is TGTGCCAGCAGCCCCGAGGGACCACCCCAGCCCCAGCATTTT. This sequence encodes CASSPEGPPQPQHF.

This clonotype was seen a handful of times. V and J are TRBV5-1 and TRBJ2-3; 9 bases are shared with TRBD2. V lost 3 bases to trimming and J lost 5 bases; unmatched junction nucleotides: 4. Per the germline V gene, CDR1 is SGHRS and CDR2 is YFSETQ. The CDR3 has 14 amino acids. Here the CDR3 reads CASSSRGGGDTQYF. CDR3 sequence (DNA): TGCGCCAGCAGCTCGCGGGGGGGAGGAGATACGCAGTATTTT. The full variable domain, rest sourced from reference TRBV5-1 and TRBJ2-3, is KAGVTQTPRYLIKTRGQQVTLSCSPISGHRSVSWYQQTPGQGLQFLFEYFSETQRNKGNFPGRFSGRQFSNSRSEMNVSTLELGDSALYLCASSSRGGGDTQYFGPGTRLTVL.

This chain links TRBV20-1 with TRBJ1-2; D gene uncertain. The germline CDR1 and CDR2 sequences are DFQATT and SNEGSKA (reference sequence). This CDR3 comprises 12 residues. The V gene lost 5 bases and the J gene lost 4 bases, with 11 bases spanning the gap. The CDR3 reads CSAPGRSYGYTF. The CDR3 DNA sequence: TGCAGTGCTCCCGGACGGAGCTATGGCTACACCTTC.

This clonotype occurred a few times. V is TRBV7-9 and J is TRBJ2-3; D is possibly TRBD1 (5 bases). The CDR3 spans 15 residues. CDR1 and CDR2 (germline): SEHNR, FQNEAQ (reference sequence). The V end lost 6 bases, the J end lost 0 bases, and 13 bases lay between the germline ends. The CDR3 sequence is CASRQQVTSTDTQYF. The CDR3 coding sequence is TGTGCCAGCAGACAACAGGTGACCAGCACAGATACGCAGTATTTT.